This T cell receptor (beta chain) was identified during a study of T cell clonotyping in hematopoietic cell transplantation. Clones were sequenced by immunoSEQ multiplex PCR, and TCRdb holds only the in-frame ones, with some missing. The repertoire consists of more than 7,000 clones, with approximately 85% occurring once and the leading ten covering approximately 32%. Study observations and caveats: Without cell sorting, CD4 versus CD8 contributions remain unresolved. Higher Inverse Simpson Index values in graft donor and pretransplant recipient predicted broader posttransplant TCR diversity. At the given depth, recipient repertoires were over 95% de novo clonotypes.

Germline loops: CDR1 SEHNR, CDR2 FQNEAQ (reference sequence). V was clipped by 10 bases and J by 6 bases, with 16 bases between them. CDR3 length: 13 residues. A remark on this clone: Antigen specificity is unknown.

This chain joins TRBV7-9 and TRBJ1-5, with D tentatively TRBD1 (5 bases). The clonotype originates from a female patient aged 30 to 40 who had an allogeneic stem cell transplant, so the T cells may come from the graft donor. Some clones in this sample may be carry-over from other donors' samples. Sequencing used PBMCs, obtained 180 days after allogeneic stem cell transplant. Here the CDR3 DNA reads TGTGCCACCCAGGAACAGGAGGGTCAGCCCCAGCATTTT. It codes for CATQEQEGQPQHF.